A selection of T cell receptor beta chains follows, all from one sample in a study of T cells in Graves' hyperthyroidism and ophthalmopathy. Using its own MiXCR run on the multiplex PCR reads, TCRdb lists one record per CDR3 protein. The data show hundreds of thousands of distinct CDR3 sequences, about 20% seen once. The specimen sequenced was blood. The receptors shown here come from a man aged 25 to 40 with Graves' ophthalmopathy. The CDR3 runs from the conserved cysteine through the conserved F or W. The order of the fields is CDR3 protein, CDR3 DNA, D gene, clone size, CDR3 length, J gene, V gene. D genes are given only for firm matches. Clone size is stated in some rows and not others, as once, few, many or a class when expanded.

CDR3aa: CAGSLGDRVVHEQYF
CDR3nt: TGTGCCGGCAGTTTGGGGGACAGGGTGGTCCACGAGCAGTACTTC
d_gene: TRBD1
abundance: .
len: 15
j_gene: TRBJ2-7
v_gene: TRBV28

CDR3aa: CASRNPTTKNTDTQYF
CDR3nt: TGTGCCAGCAGAAACCCCACCACTAAAAACACAGATACGCAGTATTTT
d_gene: .
abundance: .
len: 16
j_gene: TRBJ2-3
v_gene: TRBV6-1

CDR3aa: CASSQEGHEQFF
CDR3nt: TGTGCCAGCAGCCAAGAGGGGCATGAGCAGTTCTTC
d_gene: .
abundance: many
len: 12
j_gene: TRBJ2-1
v_gene: TRBV3-1

CDR3aa: CASSSLGDQETQYF
CDR3nt: TGTGCCAGCAGCTCGCTGGGAGACCAAGAGACCCAGTACTTC
d_gene: .
abundance: few
len: 14
j_gene: TRBJ2-5
v_gene: TRBV5-6

CDR3aa: CATSDLTQNGYTF
CDR3nt: TGTGCCACCAGTGATTTAACACAGAATGGCTACACCTTC
d_gene: .
abundance: .
len: 13
j_gene: TRBJ1-2
v_gene: TRBV24-1

CDR3aa: CASSLGDRGRTGELFF
CDR3nt: TGTGCCAGCAGCTTAGGGGACAGGGGTCGAACCGGGGAGCTGTTTTTT
d_gene: TRBD1
abundance: many
len: 16
j_gene: TRBJ2-2
v_gene: TRBV7-9

CDR3aa: CASTQGGNIQYF
CDR3nt: TGTGCCAGCACCCAAGGAGGAAACATTCAGTACTTC
d_gene: .
abundance: .
len: 12
j_gene: TRBJ2-4
v_gene: TRBV6-2/TRBV6-3

CDR3aa: CASTPGGPNEQFF
CDR3nt: TGCGCCAGCACCCCCGGGGGGCCCAATGAGCAGTTCTTC
d_gene: .
abundance: .
len: 13
j_gene: TRBJ2-1
v_gene: TRBV10-2

CDR3aa: CATSDPPYGYTF
CDR3nt: TGTGCCACCAGTGATCCCCCCTATGGCTACACCTTC
d_gene: .
abundance: .
len: 12
j_gene: TRBJ1-2
v_gene: TRBV24-1

CDR3aa: CASSGRGREQYF
CDR3nt: TGCGCCAGCAGTGGCAGGGGGCGCGAGCAGTACTTC
d_gene: TRBD1
abundance: .
len: 12
j_gene: TRBJ2-7
v_gene: TRBV10-1

CDR3aa: CASSLGDRTPMNTEAFF
CDR3nt: TGCGCCAGCAGCTTGGGGGACAGAACCCCGATGAACACTGAAGCTTTCTTT
d_gene: TRBD1
abundance: .
len: 17
j_gene: TRBJ1-1
v_gene: TRBV5-1

CDR3aa: CASSHRNNEQFF
CDR3nt: TGTGCCAGCAGCCACAGGAACAATGAGCAGTTCTTC
d_gene: .
abundance: many
len: 12
j_gene: TRBJ2-1
v_gene: TRBV11-3

CDR3aa: CASSQMGTGELFF
CDR3nt: TGTGCCAGCAGCCAAATGGGGACCGGGGAGCTGTTTTTT
d_gene: .
abundance: few
len: 13
j_gene: TRBJ2-2
v_gene: TRBV14

CDR3aa: CAWTPKGETQYF
CDR3nt: TGTGCCTGGACCCCTAAAGGGGAGACCCAGTACTTC
d_gene: .
abundance: many
len: 12
j_gene: TRBJ2-5
v_gene: TRBV30

CDR3aa: CAISERQGAYNEQFF
CDR3nt: TGTGCCATCAGTGAGAGGCAAGGCGCCTACAATGAGCAGTTCTTC
d_gene: .
abundance: .
len: 15
j_gene: TRBJ2-1
v_gene: TRBV10-3

CDR3aa: CASRPTRSGYTF
CDR3nt: TGTGCCAGCAGACCTACCCGATCTGGCTACACCTTC
d_gene: .
abundance: many
len: 12
j_gene: TRBJ1-2
v_gene: TRBV12-3/TRBV12-4

CDR3aa: CSASRGLQETQYF
CDR3nt: TGCAGTGCTAGCCGAGGGCTCCAAGAGACCCAGTACTTC
d_gene: .
abundance: .
len: 13
j_gene: TRBJ2-5
v_gene: TRBV20-1

CDR3aa: CATRRTGITEAFF
CDR3nt: TGTGCCACCAGGCGGACGGGGATCACTGAAGCTTTCTTT
d_gene: .
abundance: .
len: 13
j_gene: TRBJ1-1
v_gene: TRBV24-1

CDR3aa: CASSPWDRGFEQYF
CDR3nt: TGTGCCAGCTCACCCTGGGACAGGGGGTTCGAGCAGTACTTC
d_gene: TRBD1
abundance: many
len: 14
j_gene: TRBJ2-7
v_gene: TRBV18